This is a list of T cell receptor beta chains from one sample in a study of blood T cells in healthy people across ages. Each CDR3 protein gets one entry after TCRdb re-called the 5' RACE reads with MiXCR. The table has roughly 900,000 distinct CDR3 sequences, less than 35% seen once; the top ten hold approximately 15%. Sequenced sample: blood. The receptors were sampled from a woman aged 80 or over in good health. CDR3s include the opening cysteine and the closing phenylalanine or tryptophan. D genes are given only for firm matches. Size is omitted from some rows. Given values are once, few, many or a class for expanded clones.

clone size: .
J gene: TRBJ1-1
D gene: TRBD1
V gene: TRBV6-2/TRBV6-3
CDR3 protein: CASTESQGNMNTEAFF
CDR3 DNA: TGTGCCAGCACGGAATCACAGGGGAACATGAACACTGAAGCTTTCTTT

clone size: few
J gene: TRBJ2-2
D gene: .
V gene: TRBV6-5
CDR3 protein: CASSYYRSGELFF
CDR3 DNA: TGTGCCAGCAGTTACTACCGGAGCGGGGAGCTGTTTTTT

clone size: .
J gene: TRBJ1-1
D gene: .
V gene: TRBV7-2
CDR3 protein: CASSSRAPGAEAFF
CDR3 DNA: TGTGCCAGCAGCTCACGGGCCCCGGGGGCTGAAGCTTTCTTT

clone size: .
J gene: TRBJ2-1
D gene: .
V gene: TRBV7-9
CDR3 protein: CASSAGSGWDEQFF
CDR3 DNA: TGTGCCAGCAGCGCAGGATCGGGATGGGATGAGCAGTTCTTC

clone size: .
J gene: TRBJ2-7
D gene: .
V gene: TRBV18
CDR3 protein: CASSPGFMYNEQYF
CDR3 DNA: TGTGCCAGCTCACCAGGGTTCATGTACAATGAGCAGTACTTC

clone size: many
J gene: TRBJ1-2
D gene: TRBD1
V gene: TRBV15
CDR3 protein: CATSRGTGTGGELNYGYTF
CDR3 DNA: TGTGCCACCAGCAGAGGAACGGGGACAGGGGGCGAACTTAACTATGGCTACACCTTC

clone size: many
J gene: TRBJ2-5
D gene: .
V gene: TRBV5-1
CDR3 protein: CASSLEVRWETQYF
CDR3 DNA: TGCGCCAGCAGCTTGGAAGTCAGATGGGAGACCCAGTACTTC

clone size: .
J gene: TRBJ1-1
D gene: .
V gene: TRBV6-6
CDR3 protein: CARLRGLGTEAFF
CDR3 DNA: TGTGCCAGATTACGGGGGTTGGGCACTGAAGCTTTCTTT

clone size: .
J gene: TRBJ1-3
D gene: .
V gene: TRBV10-3
CDR3 protein: CAISAREGNPSGNTIYF
CDR3 DNA: TGTGCCATCAGTGCCCGAGAAGGGAATCCTTCTGGAAACACCATATATTTT

clone size: .
J gene: TRBJ1-2
D gene: TRBD1
V gene: TRBV9
CDR3 protein: CASSVGAGTGWNGYTF
CDR3 DNA: TGTGCCAGCAGCGTTGGGGCCGGGACAGGGTGGAATGGCTACACCTTC

clone size: .
J gene: TRBJ2-3
D gene: .
V gene: TRBV12-3/TRBV12-4
CDR3 protein: CASSSWDESTDVQYF
CDR3 DNA: TGTGCCAGCAGTTCTTGGGACGAGAGCACAGATGTGCAGTATTTT

clone size: .
J gene: TRBJ2-5
D gene: .
V gene: TRBV20-1
CDR3 protein: CSASFPGRAQETQYF
CDR3 DNA: TGCAGTGCTAGCTTTCCCGGGAGAGCTCAAGAGACCCAGTACTTC

clone size: .
J gene: TRBJ1-4
D gene: .
V gene: TRBV11-2
CDR3 protein: CASSLDPDSGFETEKLFF
CDR3 DNA: TGTGCCAGCAGCCTAGACCCGGACAGCGGCTTCGAAACGGAAAAACTGTTTTTT

clone size: .
J gene: TRBJ1-1
D gene: TRBD1
V gene: TRBV7-2
CDR3 protein: CASSERTGSITEAFF
CDR3 DNA: TGTGCCAGCAGCGAACGGACAGGGAGTATCACTGAAGCTTTCTTT

clone size: .
J gene: TRBJ2-3
D gene: .
V gene: TRBV20-1
CDR3 protein: CSAEAGASLTDTQYF
CDR3 DNA: TGCAGTGCTGAAGCGGGCGCGTCCCTCACAGATACGCAGTATTTT

clone size: .
J gene: TRBJ1-2
D gene: TRBD1
V gene: TRBV20-1
CDR3 protein: CSAREFRAGGYTF
CDR3 DNA: TGCAGTGCTAGAGAATTCCGGGCAGGGGGGTACACCTTC

clone size: .
J gene: TRBJ1-2
D gene: .
V gene: TRBV7-2
CDR3 protein: CASSINRDYGYTF
CDR3 DNA: TGTGCCAGCAGCATCAACCGGGACTATGGCTACACCTTC

clone size: .
J gene: TRBJ1-4
D gene: .
V gene: TRBV11-2
CDR3 protein: CASSPWDETNEKLFF
CDR3 DNA: TGTGCCAGCAGCCCCTGGGACGAAACTAATGAAAAACTGTTTTTT

clone size: many
J gene: TRBJ1-5
D gene: TRBD1
V gene: TRBV4-3
CDR3 protein: CASSHTGDNQPQHF
CDR3 DNA: TGCGCCAGCAGCCATACAGGGGACAATCAGCCCCAGCATTTT

clone size: few
J gene: TRBJ2-5
D gene: TRBD2
V gene: TRBV20-1
CDR3 protein: CSARTGSGGVKETQYF
CDR3 DNA: TGCAGTGCTAGAACGGGAAGCGGGGGGGTAAAAGAGACCCAGTACTTC

clone size: .
J gene: TRBJ1-2
D gene: .
V gene: TRBV28
CDR3 protein: CASSCLHNYGYTF
CDR3 DNA: TGTGCCAGCAGTTGCTTACATAACTATGGCTACACCTTC

clone size: few
J gene: TRBJ2-1
D gene: .
V gene: TRBV12-3/TRBV12-4
CDR3 protein: CASSLALGPEQFF
CDR3 DNA: TGTGCCAGCAGTTTAGCGCTGGGGCCCGAGCAGTTCTTC

clone size: many
J gene: TRBJ2-3
D gene: .
V gene: TRBV5-1
CDR3 protein: CASSLVVADTQYF
CDR3 DNA: TGCGCCAGCAGCTTGGTTGTGGCAGATACGCAGTATTTT

clone size: many
J gene: TRBJ2-6
D gene: .
V gene: TRBV21-1
CDR3 protein: CASSTRQPLSEGANVLTF
CDR3 DNA: TGTGCCAGCAGCACGCGACAGCCCCTTAGTGAAGGGGCCAACGTCCTGACTTTC

clone size: .
J gene: TRBJ1-5
D gene: .
V gene: TRBV11-2
CDR3 protein: CASSLDGVGSSNQPQHF
CDR3 DNA: TGTGCCAGTAGCTTAGATGGGGTAGGAAGTAGCAATCAGCCCCAGCATTTT

clone size: few
J gene: TRBJ1-2
D gene: .
V gene: TRBV18
CDR3 protein: CASSTTQGTSYTF
CDR3 DNA: TGTGCCAGCTCAACAACACAGGGTACGAGCTACACCTTC

clone size: .
J gene: TRBJ2-3
D gene: TRBD2
V gene: TRBV7-2
CDR3 protein: CASSSGLAENTQYF
CDR3 DNA: TGTGCCAGCAGCTCCGGACTAGCGGAGAATACGCAGTATTTT

clone size: .
J gene: TRBJ2-5
D gene: .
V gene: TRBV24-1
CDR3 protein: CAIGTPNQETQYF
CDR3 DNA: TGTGCCATCGGGACACCAAACCAAGAGACCCAGTACTTC

clone size: .
J gene: TRBJ1-1
D gene: .
V gene: TRBV27
CDR3 protein: CASSLGLVGTEAFF
CDR3 DNA: TGTGCCAGCAGCCTAGGACTGGTGGGCACTGAAGCTTTCTTT

clone size: .
J gene: TRBJ2-5
D gene: .
V gene: TRBV11-2
CDR3 protein: CASSLDPQGSETQYF
CDR3 DNA: TGTGCCAGCAGCTTAGACCCCCAGGGGTCAGAGACCCAGTACTTC

clone size: .
J gene: TRBJ1-1
D gene: TRBD1
V gene: TRBV9
CDR3 protein: CASSVTPGQGTEAFF
CDR3 DNA: TGTGCCAGCAGCGTAACCCCGGGACAGGGCACTGAAGCTTTCTTT